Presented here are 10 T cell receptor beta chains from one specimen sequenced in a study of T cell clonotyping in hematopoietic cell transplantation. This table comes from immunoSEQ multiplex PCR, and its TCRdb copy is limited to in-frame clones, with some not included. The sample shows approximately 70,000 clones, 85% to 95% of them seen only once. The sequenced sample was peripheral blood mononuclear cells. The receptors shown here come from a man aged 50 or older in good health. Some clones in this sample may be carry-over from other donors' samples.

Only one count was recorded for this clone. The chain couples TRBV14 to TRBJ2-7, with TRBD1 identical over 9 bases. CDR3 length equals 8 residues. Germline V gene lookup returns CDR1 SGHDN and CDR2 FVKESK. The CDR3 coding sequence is TGTGTCCACAGGGGGCGAATAGTC. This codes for CVHRGRIV.

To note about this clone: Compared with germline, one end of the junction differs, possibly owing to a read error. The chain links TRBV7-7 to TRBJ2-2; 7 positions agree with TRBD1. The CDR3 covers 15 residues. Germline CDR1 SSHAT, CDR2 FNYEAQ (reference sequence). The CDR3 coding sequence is TGTGCTAGCAGCTTAGCTACAGGGGTGGCCGGGGAGCTGTTTTTT. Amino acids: CASSLATGVAGELFF.

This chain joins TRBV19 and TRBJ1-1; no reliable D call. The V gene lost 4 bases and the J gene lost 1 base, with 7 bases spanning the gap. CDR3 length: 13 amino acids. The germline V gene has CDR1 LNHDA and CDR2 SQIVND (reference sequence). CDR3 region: CASSKDWNTEAFF. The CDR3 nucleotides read TGTGCCAGTAGTAAGGACTGGAACACTGAAGCTTTCTTT. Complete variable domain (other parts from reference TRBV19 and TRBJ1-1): DGGITQSPKYLFRKEGQNVTLSCEQNLNHDAMYWYRQDPGQGLRLIYYSQIVNDFQKGDIAEGYSVSREKKESFPLTVTSAQKNPTAFYLCASSKDWNTEAFFGQGTRLTVV.

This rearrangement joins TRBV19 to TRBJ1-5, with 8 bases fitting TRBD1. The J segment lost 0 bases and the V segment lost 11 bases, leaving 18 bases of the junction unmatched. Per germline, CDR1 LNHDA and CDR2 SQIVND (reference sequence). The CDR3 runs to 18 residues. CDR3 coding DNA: TGTGCCTCGCGCAACAGGGGGAATATAGATTTTAGCAATCAGCCCCAGCATTTT. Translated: CASRNRGNIDFSNQPQHF.

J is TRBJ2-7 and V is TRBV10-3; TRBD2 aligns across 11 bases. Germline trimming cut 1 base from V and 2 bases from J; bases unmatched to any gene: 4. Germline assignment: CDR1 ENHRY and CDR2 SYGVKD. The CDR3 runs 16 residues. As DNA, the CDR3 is TGTGCCATCAGTGAGTTGTCTAGCGGGGGGACCTACGAGCAGTACTTC. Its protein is CAISELSSGGTYEQYF.

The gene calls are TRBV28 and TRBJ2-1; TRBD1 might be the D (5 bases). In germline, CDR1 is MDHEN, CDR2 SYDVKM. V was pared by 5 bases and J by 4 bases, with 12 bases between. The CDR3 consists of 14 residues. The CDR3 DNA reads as TGTGCCAGCAGTACAGGCGGATTGTACAATGAGCAGTTCTTC. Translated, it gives CASSTGGLYNEQFF. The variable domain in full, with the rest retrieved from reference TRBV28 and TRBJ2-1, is DVKVTQSSRYLVKRTGEKVFLECVQDMDHENMFWYRQDPGLGLRLIYFSYDVKMKEKGDIPEGYSVSREKKERFSLILESASTNQTSMYLCASSTGGLYNEQFFGPGTRLTVL.

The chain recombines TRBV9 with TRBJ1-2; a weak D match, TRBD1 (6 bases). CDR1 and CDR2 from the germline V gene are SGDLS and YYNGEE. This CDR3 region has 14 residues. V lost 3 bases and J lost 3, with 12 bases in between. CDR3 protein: CASSGHRADYGYTF. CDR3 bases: TGTGCCAGCAGCGGCCACAGGGCGGACTATGGCTACACCTTC.

The CDR3 DNA is TGCGCCAGCACTCCTCCCGTGGGGGCGAACACCGGGGAGCTGTTTTTT. Its protein product is CASTPPVGANTGELFF. The J gene is TRBJ2-2, the V gene TRBV5-1; tentatively, D is TRBD1 or TRBD2 (5 bases each). The CDR3 consists of 16 residues. Deletions cut 6 bases from V and 0 bases from J, with 15 bases between. The germline CDR1 and CDR2 sequences are SGHRS and YFSETQ.

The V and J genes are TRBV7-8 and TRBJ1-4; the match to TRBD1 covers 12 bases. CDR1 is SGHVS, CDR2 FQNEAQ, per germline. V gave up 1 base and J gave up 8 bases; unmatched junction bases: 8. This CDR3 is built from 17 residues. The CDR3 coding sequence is TGTGCCAGCAGCTTAGATACTCCGGGACAGGGGGCGGAAAAACTGTTTTTT. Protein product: CASSLDTPGQGAEKLFF.

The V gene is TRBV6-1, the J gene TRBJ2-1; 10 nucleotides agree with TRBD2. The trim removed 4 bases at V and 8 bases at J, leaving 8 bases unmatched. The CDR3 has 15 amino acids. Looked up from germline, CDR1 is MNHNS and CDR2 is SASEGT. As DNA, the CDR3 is TGTGCCAGCAGTGTGGAAGCGGGGGGGCCGGATGAGCAGTTCTTC. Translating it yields CASSVEAGGPDEQFF.